This T cell receptor beta chain came from a study of T cell repertoires in cytomegalovirus infection. About this clonotype itself: Its antigen is not known.

TCRdb called the reads again in MiXCR, with one record for every CDR3 protein. The sample holds about 100,000 distinct CDR3 sequences, over 25% seen once. Germline V gene sequence: CDR1 GTSNPN, CDR2 SVGIG (reference sequence). The CDR3 is 11 amino acids. Trimming cost V 5 bases and J 1 base, with 2 bases left between them. The source material was CD8+ T cells from cultured PBMCs, sampled from culture after CMV antigen stimulation. The chain couples TRBV30 to TRBJ2-2; D is ambiguous. This receptor was identified in a human donor in good health (CMV status not recorded). Some clones in this sample may be carry-over from other donors' samples. The CDR3 DNA sequence: TGTGCCTGGCAGAACACCGGGGAGCTGTTTTTT. It codes for CAWQNTGELFF.